Following are 29 T cell receptor beta chains from one sample sequenced in a study of blood T cells in healthy people across ages (dated by TCRdb to 2014 to 2015). Library method: 5' RACE. TCRdb records Illumina HiSeq 2500 as the sequencer. A second 7 to 11 cycle PCR used a sample-barcoded 5' primer and a J-beta primer mix. In-frame beta chains were kept once TCRdb had trimmed the public reads at Q25 with fastp and called clones with MiXCR. Rows with a matching CDR3 protein are joined into one entry that keeps the most common DNA and genes. Recorded for this sample are over 1,200,000 distinct CDR3 sequences; approximately 59% of them occurred a single time. Of the sample, over 5.5% is held by the ten largest clones. Sequencing was performed on blood. The receptors originated from a man aged 18 to 35 in good health.

With respect to this clonotype: Since a much larger clone is just one base distant, this may be a read error. The CDR3 DNA follows: TGCGCCAGCGGATGGACCCTTAGCGAGGGCATTCAGTACTTC. This gives the protein CASGWTLSEGIQYF. The J gene is TRBJ2-4, the V gene TRBV5-1; tentative D call: TRBD2 (5 bases). Germline lookup yields CDR1 SGHRS and CDR2 YFSETQ. The ends were cut back, 7 bases at V and 9 bases at J, with 20 bases in the middle. The CDR3 is made up of 14 amino acids.

The J gene is TRBJ2-5, the V gene TRBV27; 7 bases are shared with TRBD1. The V gene end was trimmed by 1 base and the J gene end by 5 bases; junction bases not matched to a gene: 16. The CDR3 is made up of 18 amino acids. Germline V lookup: CDR1 MNHEY, CDR2 SMNVEV (reference sequence). CDR3 region: CASSLYAPHTGDGETQYF. For the CDR3, the DNA is TGTGCCAGCAGTTTATACGCCCCCCATACAGGGGACGGGGAGACCCAGTACTTC.

The table lists this clonotype with a few counts. The chain uses TRBV7-9 and TRBJ2-3, with D possibly matching TRBD2 (7 bases). This CDR3 contains 17 residues. The V end was cut by 0 bases, the J end by 2 bases, with 15 bases between. Germline CDR1 reads SEHNR; CDR2 reads FQNEAQ (reference sequence). Here the CDR3 reads CASSLATAGALTDTQYF. The CDR3 bases are TGTGCCAGCAGCTTAGCGACGGCGGGGGCCCTCACAGATACGCAGTATTTT.

The rearrangement joins TRBV29-1 to TRBJ1-2; 7 nucleotides agree with TRBD1. The V segment lost 7 bases and the J segment 2 bases; nucleotides outside the gene matches: 7. CDR3 size: 13 residues. Germline V gene data show CDR1 as SQVTM and CDR2 as ANQGSEA. The CDR3 reads CSAESTGNYGYTF. DNA for the CDR3: TGCAGCGCGGAATCGACAGGGAACTATGGCTACACCTTC.

The chain links TRBV20-1 to TRBJ2-1, with D unresolved. The CDR3 consists of 13 residues. Germline loops: CDR1 DFQATT, CDR2 SNEGSKA (reference sequence). V lost 0 bases and J 8 bases, leaving 11 bases between the germline ends. CDR3 sequence: CSARDPTSYEQFF. The CDR3 DNA reads as TGCAGTGCTAGAGATCCAACCTCCTATGAGCAGTTCTTC.

This rearrangement joins TRBV10-3 to TRBJ2-4, with D possibly matching TRBD1 (6 bases). The CDR3 sequence is 14 residues long. Germline V gene data show CDR1 as ENHRY and CDR2 as SYGVKD. Trimming removed 5 bases at V and 13 bases at J, with 21 bases between. In nucleotides, the CDR3 is TGTGCCATCAGTCCCCGGGACACCTCCTATGAGCAGTACTTC. It encodes CAISPRDTSYEQYF.

This chain uses TRBV20-1 with TRBJ1-2, with TRBD1 identical over 7 bases. Germline V gives CDR1 DFQATT, CDR2 SNEGSKA (reference sequence). Trimming cost V 5 bases and J 8 bases; bases outside gene matches: 14. The CDR3 is 14 amino acids. CDR3 amino acids: CSAGPYRGPGGYTF. The CDR3 region has the DNA TGCAGTGCTGGCCCTTACAGGGGCCCTGGGGGCTACACCTTC.

This clonotype turned up a few times. The rearrangement links TRBV28 to TRBJ2-7; D is ambiguous. The CDR3 has 13 residues. Germline V gene data show CDR1 as MDHEN and CDR2 as SYDVKM. V was trimmed by 6 bases and J by 1 base, leaving 10 bases between them. The CDR3 region has the DNA TGTGCCAGCAGACGCACCGAATCCTACGAGCAGTACTTC. Translated: CASRRTESYEQYF.

Only a few counts were recorded for this clonotype. CDR3 residues: CASSLKGAVQPQHF. The CDR3 coding sequence is TGTGCCAGCAGTTTAAAGGGGGCGGTTCAGCCCCAGCATTTT. The J gene is TRBJ1-5, the V gene TRBV12-3 or TRBV12-4, with TRBD1 matching 7 bases. CDR3 length: 14 residues. The junction had 4 bases not matched to a gene; V was cut back by 2 bases and J by 6 bases.

This clonotype was seen a few times. This chain connects TRBV10-3 to TRBJ2-4, with 8 positions matching TRBD1. The DNA end favors TRBJ2-7, so the J call may be wrong. Germline V gives CDR1 ENHRY, CDR2 SYGVKD. This CDR3 has 15 amino acids. DNA of the CDR3: TGTGCCATCAGTGAAGTTGGACAGGGTTTCCACGAGCAGTACTTC. It encodes CAISEVGQGFHEQYF.

This clonotype showed up many times. V and J are TRBV27 and TRBJ2-7; 9 bases are shared with TRBD2. The ends lost 3 bases at V and 4 bases at J; junction bases unmatched: 4. This CDR3 has 14 amino acids. Germline CDR1 reads MNHEY; CDR2 reads SMNVEV (reference sequence). For the CDR3, the DNA is TGTGCCAGCAGTTTGGCGGGAGGGCCTTACGAGCAGTACTTC. It codes for CASSLAGGPYEQYF.

In its sample, this clonotype was seen once. This chain connects TRBV4-2 to TRBJ2-7, with 8 bases aligning to TRBD1. Trimming took 4 bases from V and 5 from J; bases not matched to a gene: 13. There are 16 residues in the CDR3. Germline CDR1 reads LGHNA; CDR2 reads YNFKEQ. The CDR3, as DNA: TGTGCCAGCAGCCTCTCCCGGACAGGGTTAGTAAACGAGCAGTACTTC. Amino acid sequence: CASSLSRTGLVNEQYF.

The V and J genes are TRBV4-1 and TRBJ2-2; unclear D gene. Germline CDR1 MGHRA, CDR2 YSYEKL. Trimming stripped 3 bases from V and 6 bases from J, with 8 bases between. CDR3 length: 13 residues. As DNA, the CDR3 is TGCGCCAGCAGCCAGTTATTTTCCGGGGAGCTGTTTTTT. Translation gives CASSQLFSGELFF.

In its sample, this clonotype was seen a few times. The V gene is TRBV3-1, the J gene TRBJ2-7; D assignment may be TRBD1 or TRBD2 (7 bases each). Trimming took off 6 bases at V and 3 bases at J, with 18 bases between the two ends. CDR3 length equals 15 residues. From germline, CDR1 is LGHDT and CDR2 YNNKEL (reference sequence). In DNA, the CDR3 is TGTGCCAGCAGTAGAAAGCGGGACAGACTCTACGAGCAGTACTTC. It specifies CASSRKRDRLYEQYF.

V usage is TRBV6-2 or TRBV6-3 and J usage is TRBJ2-3; TRBD2 aligns across 13 bases. The CDR3 extends over 15 amino acids. The germline V gene has CDR1 MNHEY and CDR2 SVGEGT. J gave up 4 bases and V 7 bases, and 5 bases lay outside the gene matches. CDR3 coding DNA: TGTGCCAGCAACCTACTAGCGGGGGGGTCAGATACGCAGTATTTT. It is translated as CASNLLAGGSDTQYF.

This clonotype was detected only once. The chain carries TRBV4-1 and TRBJ2-3, with 7 bases identical to TRBD2. This CDR3 contains 16 residues. Looked up from germline, CDR1 is MGHRA and CDR2 is YSYEKL. Losses at the gene ends were 1 base for V and 6 bases for J; bases not matched to a gene: 10. This CDR3 is CASSQAGGGPADTQYF. In DNA, the CDR3 is TGCGCCAGCAGCCAAGCGGGGGGAGGGCCGGCTGATACGCAGTATTTT.

The sample holds a few counts of this clonotype. The chain links TRBV18 to TRBJ2-3; D gene ambiguous. In germline, CDR1 is KGHSH, CDR2 LQKENI. The CDR3 is 15 residues long. Trimming took 0 bases from V and 6 from J, leaving 13 bases between them. The CDR3 sequence is CASSPPVLPMDTQYF. The CDR3, as DNA: TGTGCCAGCTCACCACCGGTTCTACCCATGGATACGCAGTATTTT. Filled out from reference TRBV18 and TRBJ2-3, the complete variable domain reads NAGVMQNPRHLVRRRGQEARLRCSPMKGHSHVYWYRQLPEEGLKFMVYLQKENIIDESGMPKERFSAEFPKEGPSILRIQQVVRGDSAAYFCASSPPVLPMDTQYFGPGTRLTVL.

The chain recombines TRBV4-2 with TRBJ2-7; 11 bases fit TRBD2. The germline V gene has CDR1 LGHNA and CDR2 YNFKEQ. The CDR3 length is 15 residues. V gave up 1 base and J gave up 3 bases; unmatched junction bases: 2. In DNA form, the CDR3 reads TGTGCCAGCAGCCAAGTAGCGGGGGGGGTCTACGAGCAGTACTTC. Its protein product is CASSQVAGGVYEQYF.

This clonotype came up once. CDR3 in amino acids: CASTRDRVLALHF. CDR3 in DNA: TGTGCCAGTACACGGGACCGGGTTTTGGCCCTCCACTTT. The chain uses TRBV12-3 or TRBV12-4 and TRBJ1-6; perhaps TRBD1 as D (5 bases). Trimming shortened V by 9 bases and J by 14 bases, and 20 bases separated the two germline ends. The CDR3 covers 13 residues.

This clonotype was seen a handful of times. This chain joins TRBV7-9 and TRBJ2-7; D unresolved. With 5 bases removed from V and 2 bases from J, the gap between germline ends came to 10 bases. CDR3 length: 13 residues. Germline CDR1 SEHNR, CDR2 FQNEAQ (reference sequence). CDR3 coding DNA: TGTGCCAGCAGCCAAGACACAACCTACGAGCAGTACTTC. It specifies CASSQDTTYEQYF.

A few counts support this clonotype. The rearrangement joins TRBV27 to TRBJ2-7; no definite D call. The germline V and J ends were trimmed by 5 bases and 3 bases, with 11 bases remaining between them. CDR1 is MNHEY and CDR2 is SMNVEV in the germline V gene (reference sequence). This CDR3 region has 13 residues. The CDR3 is CASSTSSDYEQYF. The DNA for the CDR3 is TGTGCCAGCAGTACCTCATCAGACTACGAGCAGTACTTC.

The V and J genes are TRBV20-1 and TRBJ2-4; D call uncertain. Near its end, the DNA agrees better with TRBJ2-7, so the J call may be wrong. Germline V gene sequence: CDR1 DFQATT, CDR2 SNEGSKA (reference sequence). This CDR3 region has 13 residues. CDR3 coding DNA: TGCAGTGCAGTTTTGGCCCCACCGGGCGAGCAGTACTTC. This encodes CSAVLAPPGEQYF.

The V and J genes are TRBV7-2 and TRBJ2-7, with unresolved D. CDR3 length equals 12 residues. CDR1 SGHTA and CDR2 FQGNSA come from the germline V gene. V was trimmed by 6 bases and J by 9 bases, leaving 15 bases between them. This CDR3 is CASSASTNRQYF. In DNA form, the CDR3 reads TGTGCCAGCAGTGCCTCCACAAACCGGCAGTACTTC.

This chain uses TRBV3-1 with TRBJ1-4; D uncertain. V was cut by 5 bases and J by 6 bases, with 10 bases left in between. The CDR3 loop spans 13 amino acids. Per germline, CDR1 LGHDT and CDR2 YNNKEL (reference sequence). The CDR3 spells CASSSGFDEKLFF. In nucleotides, the CDR3 is TGTGCCAGCAGCAGCGGGTTCGATGAAAAACTGTTTTTT.

This clonotype was detected only a few times. The chain couples TRBV27 to TRBJ1-1; D ambiguous. This CDR3 has 13 amino acids. CDR1 and CDR2 (germline): MNHEY, SMNVEV (reference sequence). V lost 4 bases to trimming and J lost 0 bases, with 6 bases between them. The CDR3 here is CASSYKMNTEAFF. The CDR3 DNA sequence: TGTGCCAGCAGTTACAAAATGAACACTGAAGCTTTCTTT.

V gene TRBV20-1 combines with J gene TRBJ2-7; 10 bases line up with TRBD2. With V trimmed by 5 bases and J by 4 bases, 8 bases remained unmatched. Germline V gives CDR1 DFQATT, CDR2 SNEGSKA (reference sequence). This CDR3 has 14 amino acids. The CDR3, as DNA: TGCAGTGCTCCCCGGGTAGCGGGGGGATACGAGCAGTACTTC. Translation: CSAPRVAGGYEQYF.

A single count supports this clonotype. This chain joins TRBV3-1 and TRBJ2-1; tentatively, D is TRBD1 or TRBD2 (6 bases each). Trimming shortened V by 4 bases and J by 5 bases, and 15 bases separated the two germline ends. This CDR3 contains 15 residues. Germline lookup yields CDR1 LGHDT and CDR2 YNNKEL (reference sequence). The DNA for the CDR3 is TGTGCCAGCAGCCCCGGGGGCAGGAGTAACAATGAGCAGTTCTTC. It codes for CASSPGGRSNNEQFF.

V usage is TRBV28 and J usage is TRBJ2-1, with D maybe TRBD2 (7 bases). Per the germline V gene, CDR1 is MDHEN and CDR2 is SYDVKM. This CDR3 spans 15 amino acids. V dropped 5 bases and J dropped 8 bases, with 19 bases sitting between them. DNA for the CDR3: TGTGCCAGCAGTACCCCCGGGGGGCTCCGGGATGAGCAGTTCTTC. As protein: CASSTPGGLRDEQFF.

This chain links TRBV12-3 or TRBV12-4 with TRBJ2-1, with 9 positions matching TRBD2. CDR3 size: 15 residues. The ends lost 3 bases at V and 6 bases at J; junction bases unmatched: 6. The CDR3 DNA follows: TGTGCCAGCAGTTTGCATGCTAGCGGGACCAATGAGCAGTTCTTC. Its translation is CASSLHASGTNEQFF.